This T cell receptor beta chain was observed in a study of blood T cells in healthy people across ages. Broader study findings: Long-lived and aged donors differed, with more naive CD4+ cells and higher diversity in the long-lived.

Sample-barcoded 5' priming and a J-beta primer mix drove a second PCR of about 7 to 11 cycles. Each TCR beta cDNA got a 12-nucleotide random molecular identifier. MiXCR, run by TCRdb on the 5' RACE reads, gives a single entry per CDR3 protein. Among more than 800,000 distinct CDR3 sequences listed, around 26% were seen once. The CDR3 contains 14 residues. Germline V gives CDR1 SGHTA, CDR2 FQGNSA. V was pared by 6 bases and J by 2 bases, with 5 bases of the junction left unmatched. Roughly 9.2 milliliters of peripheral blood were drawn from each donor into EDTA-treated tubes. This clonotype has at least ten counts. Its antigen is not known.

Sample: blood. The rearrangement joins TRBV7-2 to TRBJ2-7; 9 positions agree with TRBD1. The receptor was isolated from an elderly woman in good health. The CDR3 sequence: CASSTGQGTYEQYF. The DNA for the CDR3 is TGTGCCAGCAGTACGGGACAGGGAACCTACGAGCAGTACTTC.